These 7 T cell receptor beta chains came from one sample sequenced in a study of tumor-infiltrating lymphocytes in oesophageal squamous cell carcinoma. TCRdb processed the PCR reads anew with MiXCR; each CDR3 protein has one entry. The sample has tens of thousands of distinct CDR3 sequences; 38% are singletons. Sequenced material: esophageal tumor tissue. These receptors were collected from a male donor with esophageal squamous cell carcinoma.

This clonotype was counted between two and nine times. A much larger clone lies a single base off, so this may be a read error. The chain uses TRBV12-3 or TRBV12-4 and TRBJ2-1, with a tentative D call TRBD2 (5 bases). Deletions cut 8 bases from V and 10 bases from J, with 21 bases between. This CDR3 is built from 14 residues. CDR3 region: CASGYLGLLGEQFF. CDR3 bases: TGTGCCAGCGGGTACCTAGGACTCTTGGGGGAGCAGTTCTTC.

The V gene is TRBV7-2, the J gene TRBJ2-5; TRBD2 aligns across 8 bases. The J call is uncertain, as TRBJ2-7 better fits the DNA end. Germline CDR1 reads SGHTA; CDR2 reads FQGNSA. The CDR3 runs to 14 residues. CDR3 residues: CASSLASGIYEQYF. The CDR3 region has the DNA TGTGCCAGCAGCTTAGCTAGCGGGATCTACGAGCAGTACTTC.

This clonotype was counted many times. The chain combines TRBV12-3 or TRBV12-4 with TRBJ2-1; D gene ambiguous. With the DNA end fitting TRBJ2-7 better, the J assignment may be wrong. The CDR3 length is 12 residues. The CDR3 reads CASSLGNNEQYF. The CDR3 DNA follows: TGTGCCAGCAGTTTAGGAAACAATGAGCAGTACTTC.

This clonotype has ten or more counts. This sequence joins TRBV12-5 and TRBJ2-1; 12 bases agree with TRBD2. The CDR3 runs 16 residues. CDR1 is LGHNT, CDR2 FRNRAP, per germline. V lost 4 bases and J lost 6; bases outside the gene matches: 7. The CDR3 DNA reads TGTGCTAGTGGTTCCGAGACTAGCGGGAGACCCAATGAGCAGTTCTTC. Its protein product is CASGSETSGRPNEQFF.

Relative to its sample, this clonotype is medium-sized (0.01 to 0.1%). V gene TRBV7-2 combines with J gene TRBJ1-3; D not certain. Trimming cost V 5 bases and J 3 bases, with 17 bases left between them. Germline loops: CDR1 SGHTA, CDR2 FQGNSA. The CDR3 has 16 residues. The CDR3 sequence is CASSKGWTSNGNTIYF. CDR3 sequence (DNA): TGTGCCAGCAGCAAGGGCTGGACCTCAAATGGAAACACCATATATTTT.

This clonotype was detected ten times or more. The rearrangement joins TRBV28 to TRBJ1-6; no clear D gene. CDR3 length equals 13 residues. Per the germline V gene, CDR1 is MDHEN and CDR2 is SYDVKM. Trimming stripped 8 bases from V and 8 bases from J, with 13 bases between. The CDR3, as DNA: TGTGCCAGCTCTAAGAGGGAGGATTCACCCCTCCACTTT. Protein product: CASSKREDSPLHF.

This sequence joins TRBV6-6 and TRBJ2-1, with D perhaps TRBD1 or TRBD2 (5 bases each). Near its end, the DNA agrees better with TRBJ2-7, so the J call may be wrong. Per germline, CDR1 MNHNY and CDR2 SVGAGI (reference sequence). This CDR3 is built from 15 residues. This CDR3 reads CASSYGQGVSYEQYF. The CDR3, as DNA: TGTGCCAGCAGTTACGGGCAGGGAGTTTCCTACGAGCAGTACTTC.